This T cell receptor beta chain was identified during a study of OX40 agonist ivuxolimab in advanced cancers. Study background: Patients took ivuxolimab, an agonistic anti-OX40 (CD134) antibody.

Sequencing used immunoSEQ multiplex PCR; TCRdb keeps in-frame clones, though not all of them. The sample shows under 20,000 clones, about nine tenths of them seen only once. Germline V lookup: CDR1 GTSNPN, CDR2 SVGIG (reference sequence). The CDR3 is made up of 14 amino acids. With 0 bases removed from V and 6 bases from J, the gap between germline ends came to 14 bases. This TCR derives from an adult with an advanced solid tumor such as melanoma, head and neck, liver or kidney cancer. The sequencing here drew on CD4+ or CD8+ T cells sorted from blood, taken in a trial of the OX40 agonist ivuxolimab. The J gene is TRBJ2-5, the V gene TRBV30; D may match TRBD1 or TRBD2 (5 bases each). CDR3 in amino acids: CAWSVPSGRQTQYF. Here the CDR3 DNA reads TGTGCCTGGAGTGTACCATCGGGGCGGCAGACCCAGTACTTC.